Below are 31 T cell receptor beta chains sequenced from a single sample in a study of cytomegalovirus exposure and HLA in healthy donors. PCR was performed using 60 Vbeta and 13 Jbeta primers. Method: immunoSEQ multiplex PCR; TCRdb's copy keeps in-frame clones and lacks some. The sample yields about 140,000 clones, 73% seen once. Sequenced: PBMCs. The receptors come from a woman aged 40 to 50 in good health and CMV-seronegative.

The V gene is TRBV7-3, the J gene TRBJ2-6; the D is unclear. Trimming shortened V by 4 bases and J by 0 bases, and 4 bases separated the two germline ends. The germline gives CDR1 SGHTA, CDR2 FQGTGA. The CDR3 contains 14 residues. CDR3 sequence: CASSSSSGANVLTF. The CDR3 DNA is TGTGCCAGCAGCTCCTCCTCTGGGGCCAACGTCCTGACTTTC.

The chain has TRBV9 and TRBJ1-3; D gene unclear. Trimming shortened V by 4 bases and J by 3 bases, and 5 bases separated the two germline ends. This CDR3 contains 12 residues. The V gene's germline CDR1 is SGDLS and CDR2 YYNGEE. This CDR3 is CASSLRGNTIYF. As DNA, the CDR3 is TGTGCCAGCAGCCTGCGTGGAAACACCATATATTTT.

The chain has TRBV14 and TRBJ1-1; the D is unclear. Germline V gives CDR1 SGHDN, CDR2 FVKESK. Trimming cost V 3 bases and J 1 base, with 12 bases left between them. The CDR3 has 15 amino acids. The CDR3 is CASSHKSHKNTEAFF. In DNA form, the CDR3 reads TGTGCCAGCAGCCATAAGTCCCACAAGAACACTGAAGCTTTCTTT.

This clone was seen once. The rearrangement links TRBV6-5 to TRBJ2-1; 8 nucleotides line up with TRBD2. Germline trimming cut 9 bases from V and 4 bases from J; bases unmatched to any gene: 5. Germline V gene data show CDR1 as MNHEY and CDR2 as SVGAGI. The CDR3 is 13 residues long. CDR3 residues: CASAASGYNEQFF. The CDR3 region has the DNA TGTGCCAGTGCGGCTAGCGGGTACAATGAGCAGTTCTTC.

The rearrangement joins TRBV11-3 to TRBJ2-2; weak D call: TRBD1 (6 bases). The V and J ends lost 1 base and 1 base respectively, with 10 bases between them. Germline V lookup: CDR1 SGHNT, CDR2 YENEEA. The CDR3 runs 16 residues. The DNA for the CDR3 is TGTGCCAGCAGCTTAGTAGAGGGGGAGAACACCGGGGAGCTGTTTTTT. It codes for CASSLVEGENTGELFF.

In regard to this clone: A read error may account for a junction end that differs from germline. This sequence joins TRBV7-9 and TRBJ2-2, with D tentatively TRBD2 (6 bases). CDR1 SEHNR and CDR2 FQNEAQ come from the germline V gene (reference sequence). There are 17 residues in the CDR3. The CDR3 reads CSSSSERNGGNTGELFF. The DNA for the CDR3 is TGTTCCAGCAGCTCGGAGCGGAACGGGGGAAACACCGGGGAGCTGTTTTTT.

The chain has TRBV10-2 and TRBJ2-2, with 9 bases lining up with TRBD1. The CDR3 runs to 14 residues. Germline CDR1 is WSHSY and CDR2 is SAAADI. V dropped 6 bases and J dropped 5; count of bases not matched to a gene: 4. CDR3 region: CASRDRGRTGELFF. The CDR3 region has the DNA TGCGCCAGCAGGGACAGGGGAAGGACCGGGGAGCTGTTTTTT.

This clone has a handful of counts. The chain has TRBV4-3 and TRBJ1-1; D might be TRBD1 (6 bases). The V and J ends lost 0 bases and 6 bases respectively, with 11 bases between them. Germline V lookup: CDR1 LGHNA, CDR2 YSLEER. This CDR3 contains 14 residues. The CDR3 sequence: CASSQEQGFAEAFF. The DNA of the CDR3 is TGCGCCAGCAGCCAAGAGCAGGGGTTTGCTGAAGCTTTCTTT.

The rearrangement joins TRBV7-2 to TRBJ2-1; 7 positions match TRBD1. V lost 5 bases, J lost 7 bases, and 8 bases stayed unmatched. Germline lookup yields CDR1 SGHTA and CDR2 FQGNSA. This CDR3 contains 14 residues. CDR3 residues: CASSGLDRLNEQFF. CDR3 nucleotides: TGTGCCAGCAGCGGCTTGGACAGGCTTAATGAGCAGTTCTTC.

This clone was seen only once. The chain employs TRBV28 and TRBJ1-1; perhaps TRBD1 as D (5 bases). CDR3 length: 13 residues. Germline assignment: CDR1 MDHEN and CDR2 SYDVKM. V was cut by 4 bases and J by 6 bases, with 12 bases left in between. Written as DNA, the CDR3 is TGTGCCAGCAGTTCTTTTGGAGGGGCTGAAGCTTTCTTT. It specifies CASSSFGGAEAFF.

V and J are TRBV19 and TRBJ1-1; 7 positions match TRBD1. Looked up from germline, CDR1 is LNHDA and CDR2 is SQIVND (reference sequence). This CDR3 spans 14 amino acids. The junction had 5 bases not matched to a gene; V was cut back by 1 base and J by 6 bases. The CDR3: CASSIGQGPPEAFF. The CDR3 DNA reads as TGTGCCAGTAGTATAGGACAGGGTCCCCCTGAAGCTTTCTTT.

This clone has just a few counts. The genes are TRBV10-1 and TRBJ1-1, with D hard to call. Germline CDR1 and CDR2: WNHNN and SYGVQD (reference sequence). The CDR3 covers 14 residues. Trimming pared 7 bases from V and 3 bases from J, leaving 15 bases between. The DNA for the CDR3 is TGCGCCAGCACCGCGTTTCGGGGAGACACTGAAGCTTTCTTT. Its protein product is CASTAFRGDTEAFF.

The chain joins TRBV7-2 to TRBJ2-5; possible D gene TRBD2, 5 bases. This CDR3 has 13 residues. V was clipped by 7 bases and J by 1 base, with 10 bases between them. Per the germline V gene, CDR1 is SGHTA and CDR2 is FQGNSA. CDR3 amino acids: CASTEGSQETQYF. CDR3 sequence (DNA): TGTGCCAGCACCGAGGGATCCCAAGAGACCCAGTACTTC.

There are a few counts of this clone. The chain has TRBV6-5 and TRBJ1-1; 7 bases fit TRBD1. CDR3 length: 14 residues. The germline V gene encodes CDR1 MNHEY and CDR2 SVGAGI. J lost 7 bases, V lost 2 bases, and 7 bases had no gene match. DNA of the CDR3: TGTGCCAGCAGTTACACTGGAGGGGGCGGTGAAGCTTTCTTT. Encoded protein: CASSYTGGGGEAFF.

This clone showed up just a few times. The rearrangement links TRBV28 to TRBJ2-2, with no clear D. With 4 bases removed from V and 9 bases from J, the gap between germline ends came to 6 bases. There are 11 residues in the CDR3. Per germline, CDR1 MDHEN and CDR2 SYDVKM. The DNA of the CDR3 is TGTGCCAGCAGTTCACAGTGGGAGCTGTTTTTT. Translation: CASSSQWELFF.

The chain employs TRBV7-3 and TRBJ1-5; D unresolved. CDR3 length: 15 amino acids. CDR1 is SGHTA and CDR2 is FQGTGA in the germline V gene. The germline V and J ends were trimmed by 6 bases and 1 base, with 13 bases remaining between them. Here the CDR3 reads CASSQGGGSNQPQHF. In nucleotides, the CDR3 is TGTGCCAGCAGTCAAGGAGGAGGCAGCAATCAGCCCCAGCATTTT. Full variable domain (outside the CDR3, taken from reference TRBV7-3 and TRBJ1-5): GAGVSQTPSNKVTEKGKYVELRCDPISGHTALYWYRQSLGQGPEFLIYFQGTGAADDSGLPNDRFFAVRPEGSVSTLKIQRTERGDSAVYLCASSQGGGSNQPQHFGDGTRLSIL.

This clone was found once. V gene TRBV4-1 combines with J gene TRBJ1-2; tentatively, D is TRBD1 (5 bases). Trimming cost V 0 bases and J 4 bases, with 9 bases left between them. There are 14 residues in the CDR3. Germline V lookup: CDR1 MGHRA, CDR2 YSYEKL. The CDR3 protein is CASSQDQGLYGYTF. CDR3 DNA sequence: TGCGCCAGCAGCCAAGATCAGGGTCTCTATGGCTACACCTTC.

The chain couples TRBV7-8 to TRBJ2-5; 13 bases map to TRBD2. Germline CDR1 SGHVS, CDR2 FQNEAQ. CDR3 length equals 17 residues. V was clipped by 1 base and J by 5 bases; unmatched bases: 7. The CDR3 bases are TGTGCCAGCAGCTTAGGGGATCCGGGACTAGCGGGGGAGACCCAGTACTTC. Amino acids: CASSLGDPGLAGETQYF.

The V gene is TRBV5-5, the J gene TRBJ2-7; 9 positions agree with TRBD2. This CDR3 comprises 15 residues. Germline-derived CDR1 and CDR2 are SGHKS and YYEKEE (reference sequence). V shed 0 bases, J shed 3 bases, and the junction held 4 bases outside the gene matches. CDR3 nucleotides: TGTGCCAGCAGCTTGGAGCTAGCGGGGATCTACGAGCAGTACGTC. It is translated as CASSLELAGIYEQYV.

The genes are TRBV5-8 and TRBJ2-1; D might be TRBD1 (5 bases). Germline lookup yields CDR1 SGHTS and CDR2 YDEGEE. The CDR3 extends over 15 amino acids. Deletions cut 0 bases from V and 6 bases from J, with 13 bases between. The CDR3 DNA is TGTGCCAGCAGCTTGGCCGCAGGGTTCGCCAATGAGCAGTTCTTC. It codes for CASSLAAGFANEQFF.

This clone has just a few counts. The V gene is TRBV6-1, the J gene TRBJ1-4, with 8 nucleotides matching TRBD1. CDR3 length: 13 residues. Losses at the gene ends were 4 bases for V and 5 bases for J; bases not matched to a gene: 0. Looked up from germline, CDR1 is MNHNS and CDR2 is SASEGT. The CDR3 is CASSGTGNEKLFF. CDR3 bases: TGTGCCAGCAGTGGGACAGGGAATGAAAAACTGTTTTTT.

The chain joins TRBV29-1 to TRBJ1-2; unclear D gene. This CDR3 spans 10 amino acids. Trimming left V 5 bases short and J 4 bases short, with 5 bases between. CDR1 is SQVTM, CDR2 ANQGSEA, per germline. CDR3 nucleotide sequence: TGCAGCGTTTGGAGCTATGGCTACACCTTC. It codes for CSVWSYGYTF.

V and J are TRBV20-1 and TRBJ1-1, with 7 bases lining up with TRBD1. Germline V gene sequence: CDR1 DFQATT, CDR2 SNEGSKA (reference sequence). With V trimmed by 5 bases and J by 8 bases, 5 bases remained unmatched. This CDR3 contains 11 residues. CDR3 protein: CSASDRTEAFF. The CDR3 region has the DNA TGCAGTGCTTCGGACAGGACGGAAGCTTTCTTT.

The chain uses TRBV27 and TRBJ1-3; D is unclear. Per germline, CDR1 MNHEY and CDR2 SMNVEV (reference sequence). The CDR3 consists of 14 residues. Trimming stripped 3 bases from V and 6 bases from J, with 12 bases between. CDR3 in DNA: TGTGCCAGCAGTTTGAAGCCTTCCGAAAACACCATATATTTT. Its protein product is CASSLKPSENTIYF.

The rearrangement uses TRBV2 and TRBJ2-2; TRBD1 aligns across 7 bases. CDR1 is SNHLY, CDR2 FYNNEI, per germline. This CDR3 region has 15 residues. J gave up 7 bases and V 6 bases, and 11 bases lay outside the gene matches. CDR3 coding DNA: TGTGCCAGCAGGAGGGACAGCCGGTGGAACGGGGAGCTGTTTTTT. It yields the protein CASRRDSRWNGELFF.

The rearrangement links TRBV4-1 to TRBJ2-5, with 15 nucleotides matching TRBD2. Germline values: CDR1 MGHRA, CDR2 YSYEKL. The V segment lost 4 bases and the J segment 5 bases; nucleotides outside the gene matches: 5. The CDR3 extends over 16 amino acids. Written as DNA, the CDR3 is TGCGCCAGCAGCCGTGGACTAGCGGGGGGGATTGAGACCCAGTACTTC. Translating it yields CASSRGLAGGIETQYF.

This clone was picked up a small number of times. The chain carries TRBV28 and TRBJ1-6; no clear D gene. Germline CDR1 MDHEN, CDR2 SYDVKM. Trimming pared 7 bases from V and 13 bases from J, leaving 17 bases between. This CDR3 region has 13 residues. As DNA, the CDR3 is TGTGCCAGCACCAGCCCCCCCAGGTCCCCCCTCCACTTT. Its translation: CASTSPPRSPLHF.

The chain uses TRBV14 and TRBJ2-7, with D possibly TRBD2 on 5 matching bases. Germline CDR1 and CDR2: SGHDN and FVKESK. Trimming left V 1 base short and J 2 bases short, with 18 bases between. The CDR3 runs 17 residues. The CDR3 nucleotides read TGTGCCAGCAGCCAAGGATTAGGAGGAGGCCCCCCCTACGAGCAGTACTTC. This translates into CASSQGLGGGPPYEQYF.

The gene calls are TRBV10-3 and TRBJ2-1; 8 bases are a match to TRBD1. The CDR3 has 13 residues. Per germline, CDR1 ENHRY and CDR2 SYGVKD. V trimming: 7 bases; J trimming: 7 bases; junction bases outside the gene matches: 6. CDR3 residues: CAINAGGANEQFF. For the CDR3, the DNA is TGTGCCATCAATGCAGGGGGCGCGAATGAGCAGTTCTTC.

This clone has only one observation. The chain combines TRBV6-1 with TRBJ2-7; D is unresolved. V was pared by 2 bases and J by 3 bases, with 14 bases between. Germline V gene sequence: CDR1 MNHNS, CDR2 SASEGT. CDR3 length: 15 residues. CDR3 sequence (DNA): TGTGCCAGCAGTGAACTGTACCTATCAGGCTACGAGCAGTACTTC. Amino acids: CASSELYLSGYEQYF.

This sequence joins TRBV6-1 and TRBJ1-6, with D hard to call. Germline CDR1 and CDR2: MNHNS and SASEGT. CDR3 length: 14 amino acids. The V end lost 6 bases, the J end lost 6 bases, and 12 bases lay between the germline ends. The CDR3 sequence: CASSPTPGNSPLHF. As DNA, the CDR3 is TGTGCCAGCAGCCCGACCCCGGGTAATTCACCCCTCCACTTT.